This T cell receptor beta chain was documented in a study of cytomegalovirus exposure and HLA in healthy donors. Study details: Earlier, almost 120 million unique TCR beta sequences were recovered from around 190 million T cells by an analysis. Notes on the study in general: In a later analysis, a genetic analysis reported fewer productive-TCR N-insertions in an Asian-associated ancestry cluster than the cohort average. A later analysis linked a missense DCLRE1C variant to TCR beta V- and J-gene trimming.

With 60 Vbeta and 13 Jbeta primers, the PCR was carried out. Sequencing was performed with immunoSEQ multiplex PCR; in TCRdb, only in-frame clones are kept and a portion is missing. Of about 200,000 clones in the sample, 82% were seen once. As to this clone: Its specificity is unknown.

The clonotype comes from a woman aged 45 to 65 in good health and CMV-seropositive. Material: PBMCs.

The CDR3 nucleotides read TGTGCCAGTAGTATTGAGAGGGGGCGAATTAATTCACCCCTCCACTTT. This codes for CASSIERGRINSPLHF. The rearrangement uses TRBV19 and TRBJ1-6; TRBD1 agrees at 7 bases. Trimming removed 3 bases from V and 6 bases from J; junction bases left unmatched: 8. The V gene's germline CDR1 is LNHDA and CDR2 SQIVND (reference sequence). This CDR3 spans 16 amino acids.